This TCR beta chain was sequenced for a study of blood T cell repertoires in COVID-19. This clone has only a few counts. The repertoire was sequenced with immunoSEQ multiplex PCR; TCRdb's copy has only in-frame clones and lacks some. Of hundreds of thousands of clones in the sample, approximately 80% were seen once. The V and J ends lost 6 bases and 6 bases, in that order; junction bases with no gene match: 6. The CDR3 extends over 14 amino acids. CDR1 is SGHTA and CDR2 is FQGNSA in the germline V gene. The source is a woman at least 80 years old with acute or convalescent COVID-19. The V gene is TRBV7-2, the J gene TRBJ1-5; 9 bases line up with TRBD1. Input material: peripheral blood. This CDR3 is CASSRDRAGQPQHF. The CDR3 DNA reads as TGTGCCAGCAGTAGGGACAGGGCAGGTCAGCCCCAGCATTTT.